The 20 T cell receptor beta chains below all came from one sample that was sequenced in a study of blood T cell repertoires in COVID-19. Repertoires were generated with immunoSEQ multiplex PCR, while TCRdb's copy carries only in-frame clones and drops some. The sample lists hundreds of thousands of clones; about 90% were seen once. Sequencing was performed on peripheral blood. These TCRs come from a woman aged 45-60 years who had recovered from COVID-19.

The rearrangement links TRBV6-5 to TRBJ1-6, with D possibly TRBD1 on 5 matching bases. Germline CDR1 and CDR2: MNHEY and SVGAGI. V shed 2 bases and J shed 6 bases, with 14 bases lying between them. CDR3 length: 16 amino acids. In DNA, the CDR3 is TGTGCCAGCAGTTACGGAGGGACTGGGGTTAATTCACCCCTCCACTTT. It translates to CASSYGGTGVNSPLHF.

The genes are TRBV3-1 (or the pseudogene TRBV3-2) and TRBJ2-3; D gene unclear. This CDR3 region has 15 residues. Germline CDR1 and CDR2: LGHDT and YNNKEL (reference sequence). V was shortened by 4 bases and J by 0 bases, with 11 bases between the two germline ends. The CDR3 DNA sequence: TGTGCCAGCAGCCCTACGTGGGCTAGCACAGATACGCAGTATTTT. This sequence encodes CASSPTWASTDTQYF.

This clone was recorded a few times. The CDR3 nucleotides are TGTGCCAGCAGTTTTAACAGGTACTATGGCTACACCTTC. It yields the protein CASSFNRYYGYTF. The chain links TRBV27 to TRBJ1-2, with a weak D call TRBD1 (5 bases). The CDR3 spans 13 residues. Germline V lookup: CDR1 MNHEY, CDR2 SMNVEV (reference sequence). V lost 3 bases to trimming and J lost 3 bases, with 8 bases between them.

DNA for the CDR3: TGCGCCAGCAGCTTGGCTACACCGGGGCAAGAGACCCAGTACTTC. Protein sequence: CASSLATPGQETQYF. V is TRBV5-1 and J is TRBJ2-5, with D possibly TRBD2 on 5 matching bases. Germline CDR1 and CDR2: SGHRS and YFSETQ. V lost 0 bases and J 2 bases, leaving 11 bases between the germline ends. The CDR3 has 15 amino acids.

The count of this clone is one. V gene TRBV24-1 combines with J gene TRBJ1-3; D is unresolved. Germline V gene lookup returns CDR1 KGHDR and CDR2 SFDVKD. The CDR3 is made up of 15 amino acids. V lost 8 bases and J 0 bases, leaving 13 bases between the germline ends. The CDR3: CATITDWISGNTIYF. The DNA of the CDR3 is TGTGCCACCATTACCGACTGGATCTCTGGAAACACCATATATTTT.

J is TRBJ2-3 and V is TRBV7-2; 8 bases match TRBD2. The CDR3 has 14 amino acids. Trimming cost V 6 bases and J 5 bases; bases outside gene matches: 7. The V gene's germline CDR1 is SGHTA and CDR2 FQGNSA. As DNA, the CDR3 is TGTGCCAGCAGATACCCGGGGGGGCAAGATACGCAGTATTTT. Translating gives CASRYPGGQDTQYF.

The gene calls are TRBV7-9 and TRBJ1-2; TRBD1 agrees at 8 bases. V lost 4 bases, J lost 3 bases, and 4 bases stayed unmatched. Germline lookup yields CDR1 SEHNR and CDR2 FQNEAQ (reference sequence). The CDR3 contains 14 residues. The CDR3 loop reads CASSSDRGHYGYTF. The CDR3, as DNA: TGTGCCAGCAGCTCAGACAGGGGCCACTATGGCTACACCTTC.

This clone was counted once. This sequence joins TRBV30 and TRBJ2-3; weak D call: TRBD2 (6 bases). The V end was cut by 2 bases, the J end by 6 bases, with 15 bases between. The CDR3 length is 14 residues. Germline V gives CDR1 GTSNPN, CDR2 SVGIG (reference sequence). The CDR3 coding sequence is TGTGCCTGGAGTATCGGGACTGAGGGGGATACGCAGTATTTT. It yields the protein CAWSIGTEGDTQYF.

The gene calls are TRBV5-1 and TRBJ2-5; D may be TRBD1 (6 bases). Germline V CDR1 and CDR2: SGHRS, YFSETQ. With 4 bases removed from V and 1 base from J, the gap between germline ends came to 20 bases. CDR3 length: 17 amino acids. Here the CDR3 reads CASSPGAGRGLQETQYF. The CDR3 bases are TGCGCCAGCAGCCCGGGCGCGGGCAGGGGTCTCCAAGAGACCCAGTACTTC.

This clone was seen once. The CDR3 here is CASSLGDQGVYTF. The CDR3 DNA is TGTGCCAGCAGCTTAGGAGATCAGGGGGTCTACACCTTC. V is TRBV7-9 and J is TRBJ1-2; 7 bases are shared with TRBD1. Germline V gene sequence: CDR1 SEHNR, CDR2 FQNEAQ (reference sequence). V gave up 1 base and J gave up 10 bases; unmatched junction bases: 6. The CDR3 contains 13 residues.

CDR3 residues: CASSFQYQGLDNQPQHF. The DNA for the CDR3 is TGTGCCAGCAGCTTCCAATACCAGGGTTTGGACAATCAGCCCCAGCATTTT. The V call is TRBV11-3, the J call TRBJ1-5; D is perhaps TRBD1 (5 bases). V dropped 3 bases and J dropped 3 bases, with 18 bases sitting between them. The CDR3 loop spans 17 amino acids. Germline V CDR1 and CDR2: SGHNT, YENEEA. Using reference TRBV11-3 and TRBJ1-5 for the parts outside the CDR3, the full variable domain is EAGVVQSPRYKIIEKKQPVAFWCNPISGHNTLYWYLQNLGQGPELLIRYENEEAVDDSQLPKDRFSAERLKGVDSTLKIQPAELGDSAVYLCASSFQYQGLDNQPQHFGDGTRLSIL.

This clone has only one observation. The chain recombines TRBV5-1 with TRBJ2-7; TRBD2 matches at 11 bases. The junction had 9 bases not matched to a gene; V was cut back by 4 bases and J by 6 bases. Germline-derived CDR1 and CDR2 are SGHRS and YFSETQ. The CDR3 covers 15 residues. The CDR3, as DNA: TGCGCCAGCAGCCTAAAGACTAGCGGGATCGGCGAGCAGTACTTC. This encodes CASSLKTSGIGEQYF.

V gene TRBV10-3 combines with J gene TRBJ1-5; maybe TRBD1 (5 bases). Trimming shortened V by 1 base and J by 0 bases, and 10 bases separated the two germline ends. CDR1 and CDR2 (germline): ENHRY, SYGVKD. CDR3 length: 16 residues. The DNA of the CDR3 is TGTGCCATCAGTGAGTTTGGCGGGGGTAGCAATCAGCCCCAGCATTTT. It is translated as CAISEFGGGSNQPQHF.

V gene TRBV4-3 combines with J gene TRBJ1-2, with D possibly matching TRBD1 (5 bases). CDR1 and CDR2 (germline): LGHNA, YSLEER. This CDR3 has 18 residues. Trimming stripped 4 bases from V and 2 bases from J, with 23 bases between. The CDR3 region has the DNA TGCGCCAGCAGCCGGACGCGACAGAATCCAAATCCGAACTATGGCTACACCTTC. Amino acid sequence: CASSRTRQNPNPNYGYTF.

V usage is TRBV29-1 and J usage is TRBJ2-1, with 8 positions matching TRBD2. V was clipped by 6 bases and J by 7 bases; unmatched bases: 8. The CDR3 runs to 13 residues. Germline CDR1 reads SQVTM; CDR2 reads ANQGSEA. In nucleotides, the CDR3 is TGCAGCGTCGCGGGCGGGAGGAGGAATGAGCAGTTCTTC. Its translation: CSVAGGRRNEQFF.

The rearrangement joins TRBV6-2 or TRBV6-3 to TRBJ2-7; maybe TRBD2 (5 bases). Trimming removed 2 bases at V and 0 bases at J, with 14 bases between. The CDR3 loop spans 16 amino acids. The germline gives CDR1 MNHEY, CDR2 SVGEGT. CDR3 loop: CASSYPRPGNSYEQYF. CDR3 nucleotides: TGTGCCAGCAGTTACCCCCGGCCCGGGAACTCCTACGAGCAGTACTTC.

This clone occurred once. V is TRBV4-1 and J is TRBJ1-2; D unclear. V was trimmed by 1 base and J by 8 bases, leaving 17 bases between them. Per the germline V gene, CDR1 is MGHRA and CDR2 is YSYEKL. The CDR3 runs to 15 residues. The CDR3 loop is CASSQVGGKGGGYTF. CDR3 sequence (DNA): TGCGCCAGCAGCCAAGTAGGTGGGAAGGGCGGGGGCTACACCTTC.

V usage is TRBV11-3 and J usage is TRBJ2-2; D perhaps matches TRBD2 (6 bases). The V end was cut by 1 base, the J end by 0 bases, with 12 bases between. The CDR3 has 17 amino acids. Germline values: CDR1 SGHNT, CDR2 YENEEA. CDR3 region: CASSLGKGLANTGELFF. The CDR3 coding sequence is TGTGCCAGCAGCTTAGGGAAGGGACTGGCGAACACCGGGGAGCTGTTTTTT.

The CDR3 DNA reads as TGCGCCAGCAGCCGAAGGAGGGCAGGTCCTCACAATGAGCAGTTCTTC. It encodes CASSRRRAGPHNEQFF. V is TRBV4-1 and J is TRBJ2-1; TRBD2 is a possible D gene (6 bases). Germline V gene sequence: CDR1 MGHRA, CDR2 YSYEKL. V lost 4 bases and J lost 5, with 18 bases in between. The CDR3 length is 16 residues.

The V call is TRBV28, the J call TRBJ2-1, with TRBD1 identical over 11 bases. The CDR3 extends over 15 amino acids. J gave up 7 bases and V 6 bases, and 8 bases lay outside the gene matches. CDR1 is MDHEN and CDR2 is SYDVKM in the germline V gene. The CDR3 DNA sequence: TGTGCCAGCAGACTCCCCGGGACAGGGGGTAATGAGCAGTTCTTC. It translates to CASRLPGTGGNEQFF.